This T cell receptor (beta chain) was identified during a study of shared clonotypes between healthy human individuals. The wider study: The study used three CD4 naive, three CD4 memory, two CD8 naive and one CD8 memory plate per donor.

Naive CD8 isolation took CD45RO-negative cells positively selected for CCR7 and excluded terminally differentiated effector memory CD45RA+ cells. CDR3 size: 15 residues. Generated by immunoSEQ multiplex PCR, the TCRdb table keeps only in-frame clones and is missing some. In the table there are more than 600,000 clones, around 92% of which are singletons. The sample consisted of naive CD8+ T cells sorted from blood. This TCR derives from a man younger than 40 in good health. The chain couples TRBV21-1 to TRBJ1-5; no DNA check was done on the table's D call, TRBD1. TRBV21-1 is an annotated pseudogene. This chain's CDR3 is CASSKCTGYNQPQHF. CDR3 coding DNA: TGTGCCAGCAGCAAATGTACAGGGTACAATCAGCCCCAGCATTTT.